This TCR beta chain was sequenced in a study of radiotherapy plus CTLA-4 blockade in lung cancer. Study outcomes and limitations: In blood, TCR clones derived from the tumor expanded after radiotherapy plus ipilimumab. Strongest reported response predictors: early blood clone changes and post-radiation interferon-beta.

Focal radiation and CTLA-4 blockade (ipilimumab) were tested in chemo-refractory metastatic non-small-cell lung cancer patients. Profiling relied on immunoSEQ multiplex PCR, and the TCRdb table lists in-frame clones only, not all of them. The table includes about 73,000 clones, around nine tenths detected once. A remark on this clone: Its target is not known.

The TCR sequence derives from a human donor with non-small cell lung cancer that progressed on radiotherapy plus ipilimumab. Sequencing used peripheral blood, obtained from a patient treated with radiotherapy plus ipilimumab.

The CDR3 sequence: CASSQSLGASGRLTGELFF. DNA for the CDR3: TGCGCCAGCAGCCAATCACTCGGGGCTAGCGGGAGGCTTACCGGGGAGCTGTTTTTT. This chain uses TRBV4-1 with TRBJ2-2, with TRBD2 matching 11 bases. Unmatched junction bases numbered 13, after V lost 2 bases and J lost 5 bases. There are 19 residues in the CDR3. CDR1 and CDR2 (germline): MGHRA, YSYEKL.